The 16 T cell receptor beta chains below come from one sample, sequenced in a study of post-analysis software for immune sequencing data. General observations from the study: When patients were compared with controls, about five TRBV segments were more frequent, TRBV5-6, TRBV5-1 and TRBV20-1 among them.

TCR beta cDNA libraries had unique molecular identifiers. TCRdb redid the calling of the PCR reads with MiXCR, one entry per CDR3 protein. Of about 540,000 distinct CDR3 sequences listed, approximately 31% were seen once; the top ten hold roughly 6%. Antigens of these TCRs are unknown. Sequencing input: blood. The receptors come from a girl between 2 and 17 years old with multiple sclerosis.

This clonotype was counted only a few times. This chain uses TRBV12-3 or TRBV12-4 with TRBJ1-1, with D tentatively TRBD1 (5 bases). The V end lost 3 bases, the J end lost 7 bases, and 9 bases lay between the germline ends. This CDR3 contains 12 residues. CDR3 loop: CASSFRRGEAFF. Here the CDR3 DNA reads TGTGCCAGCAGTTTTAGGAGGGGTGAAGCTTTCTTT.

The chain combines TRBV7-2 with TRBJ2-7; D could derive from TRBD1 or TRBD2 (6 bases each). The V end lost 7 bases, the J end lost 4 bases, and 14 bases lay between the germline ends. This CDR3 has 13 residues. Germline V CDR1 and CDR2: SGHTA, FQGNSA. The CDR3 protein is CASNIGGRYEQYF. CDR3 nucleotide sequence: TGTGCCAGCAACATCGGGGGCCGGTACGAGCAGTACTTC.

The chain joins TRBV21-1 to TRBJ2-2; the table's D gene call, TRBD1, was not cross checked with the DNA. TRBV21-1 is noted as a pseudogene. This CDR3 comprises 19 residues. CDR3 nucleotide sequence: TGTGCCAGCATCCTACGGACAGGGGGCAACCCCGCGAACACCGGGGAGCTGTTTTTT. Translating it yields CASILRTGGNPANTGELFF.

V is TRBV7-6 and J is TRBJ2-7; a weak D match, TRBD1 (5 bases). CDR1 and CDR2 (germline): SGHVS, FNYEAQ. Trimming took 5 bases from V and 6 from J, leaving 14 bases between them. CDR3 length equals 13 residues. The CDR3 bases are TGTGCCAGCAGCCCACGCAAAGGGGCCGAGCAGTACTTC. Translated, it gives CASSPRKGAEQYF. Full variable domain (remainder filled in from reference TRBV7-6 and TRBJ2-7): GAGVSQSPRYKVTKRGQDVALRCDPISGHVSLYWYRQALGQGPEFLTYFNYEAQQDKSGLPNDRFSAERPEGSISTLTIQRTEQRDSAMYRCASSPRKGAEQYFGPGTRLTVT.

This clonotype was picked up a small number of times. Sequence at one end of the junction differs from germline and may be a read error. CDR3 residues: CVSSPPWKGGANVLTF. The CDR3 nucleotides read TGTGTCAGCAGCCCCCCATGGAAAGGTGGGGCCAACGTCCTGACTTTC. The chain carries TRBV7-6 and TRBJ2-6; D gene uncertain. This CDR3 spans 16 amino acids. Germline CDR1 and CDR2: SGHVS and FNYEAQ.

This clonotype came up a few times. The rearrangement uses TRBV9 and TRBJ2-3; 11 bases map to TRBD2. CDR1 and CDR2 from the germline V gene are SGDLS and YYNGEE. With 0 bases clipped from V and 9 bases from J, the junction kept 9 bases outside the gene matches. This CDR3 has 16 residues. In DNA, the CDR3 is TGTGCCAGCAGCGTAGGTAAGACTAGCGGGATCAGCACGCAGTATTTT. This translates into CASSVGKTSGISTQYF.

This clonotype was counted between two and nine times. The V call is TRBV20-1, the J call TRBJ2-7; TRBD1 matches 7 bases. The CDR3 covers 14 residues. In germline, CDR1 is DFQATT, CDR2 SNEGSKA (reference sequence). The junction had 4 bases not matched to a gene; V was cut back by 0 bases and J by 2 bases. For the CDR3, the DNA is TGCAGTGCTAGAGATCGGGACAGAACCTACGAGCAGTACTTC. The encoded protein is CSARDRDRTYEQYF.

This clonotype was seen only once. Relative to the germline gene, one junction end is altered; a read error may explain this. V gene TRBV6-1 combines with J gene TRBJ1-2; possibly TRBD1 for D (6 bases). The germline V gene has CDR1 MNHNS and CDR2 SASEGT. CDR3 length: 15 amino acids. This chain's CDR3 is CASSDFRQAPYGCTF. In DNA form, the CDR3 reads TGTGCCAGCAGTGATTTCAGACAGGCCCCCTATGGCTGCACCTTC.

This clonotype turned up a few times. The chain carries TRBV16 and TRBJ2-7; D is uncertain. Trimming stripped 0 bases from V and 3 bases from J, with 18 bases between. Per the germline V gene, CDR1 is KGHSY and CDR2 is FQNENV. The CDR3 has 17 residues. The CDR3 sequence: CASSQSAWAWPIYEQYF. CDR3 DNA: TGTGCCAGCAGCCAATCCGCTTGGGCATGGCCAATCTACGAGCAGTACTTC.

This clonotype was counted between two and nine times. This sequence joins TRBV5-1 and TRBJ2-5, with D uncertain. V was trimmed by 4 bases and J by 2 bases, leaving 6 bases between them. The germline V gene encodes CDR1 SGHRS and CDR2 YFSETQ. This CDR3 is built from 12 residues. In DNA form, the CDR3 reads TGCGCCAGCAGCGACTCACAAGAGACCCAGTACTTC. Its protein is CASSDSQETQYF.

The table lists this clonotype with a few counts. The chain uses TRBV20-1 and TRBJ2-1, with 10 bases that match TRBD2. With 3 bases clipped from V and 8 bases from J, the junction kept 4 bases outside the gene matches. This CDR3 region has 13 residues. Germline CDR1 DFQATT, CDR2 SNEGSKA (reference sequence). The CDR3 DNA reads as TGCAGTGCTAGTGGTACTAGCGGGGATGAGCAGTTCTTC. This sequence encodes CSASGTSGDEQFF.

This clonotype turned up a few times. This chain connects TRBV10-3 to TRBJ1-1; TRBD1 matches at 7 bases. CDR3 length: 12 residues. Germline loops: CDR1 ENHRY, CDR2 SYGVKD. Trimming at V came to 7 bases and at J to 1 base, leaving 0 bases not matched to a gene. The CDR3 sequence: CAINRGNTEAFF. DNA for the CDR3: TGTGCCATCAACAGGGGGAACACTGAAGCTTTCTTT.

The gene calls are TRBV11-2 and TRBJ2-3; a weak D match, TRBD1 (5 bases). The CDR3 spans 15 residues. CDR1 and CDR2 (germline): SGHAT, FQNNGV. V was shortened by 2 bases and J by 5 bases, with 14 bases between the two germline ends. The CDR3 spells CASSLLFRVGDTQYF. The CDR3, as DNA: TGTGCCAGCAGCTTACTCTTCAGGGTTGGAGATACGCAGTATTTT.

The sample holds a few counts of this clonotype. This chain joins TRBV5-4 and TRBJ2-3; 11 bases agree with TRBD2. Germline V lookup: CDR1 SGHNT, CDR2 YYREEE (reference sequence). The CDR3 length is 16 residues. J gave up 1 base and V 4 bases, and 5 bases lay outside the gene matches. The CDR3 nucleotides read TGTGCCAGCAGCCGTAGCGGGGGGGCAGGCACAGATACGCAGTATTTT. The encoded protein is CASSRSGGAGTDTQYF.

This chain links TRBV25-1 with TRBJ2-1, with 7 bases identical to TRBD2. CDR1 MGHDK and CDR2 SYGVNS come from the germline V gene. V lost 5 bases and J lost 3; bases outside the gene matches: 13. The CDR3 length is 17 residues. DNA of the CDR3: TGTGCCAGCAGTTCTGCCGAGGGAGCGGGGCGCTACAATGAGCAGTTCTTC. This gives the protein CASSSAEGAGRYNEQFF.

J is TRBJ2-1 and V is TRBV4-1; D might be TRBD1 or TRBD2, each matching 5 bases. Trimming shortened V by 4 bases and J by 1 base, and 11 bases separated the two germline ends. CDR3 length equals 15 residues. Germline V lookup: CDR1 MGHRA, CDR2 YSYEKL. This CDR3 is CASSRDLLSYNEQFF. The CDR3 DNA is TGCGCCAGCAGCCGGGACCTCTTGTCCTACAATGAGCAGTTCTTC.